This T cell receptor beta chain emerged from a study of blood T cells in healthy people across ages. This clonotype occurred a few times. Alongside a J-beta primer mix, a sample-barcoded 5' primer served in a second PCR lasting about 6 to 11 cycles. Each CDR3 protein is one row after TCRdb ran MiXCR on the 5' RACE reads. Here the sample spans about 1.8 million distinct CDR3 sequences, roughly 49% being singletons. The clonotype originates from a woman aged 40 to 50 in good health. Sequencing was performed on blood.

This CDR3 reads CASSPGFLKQFF. Written as DNA, the CDR3 is TGTGCCAGCAGCCCGGGATTCCTGAAACAGTTCTTC. The chain carries TRBV11-2 and TRBJ2-1; a weak D match, TRBD2 (5 bases). The germline V and J ends were trimmed by 5 bases and 13 bases, with 15 bases remaining between them. Germline CDR1 reads SGHAT; CDR2 reads FQNNGV. This CDR3 contains 12 residues.